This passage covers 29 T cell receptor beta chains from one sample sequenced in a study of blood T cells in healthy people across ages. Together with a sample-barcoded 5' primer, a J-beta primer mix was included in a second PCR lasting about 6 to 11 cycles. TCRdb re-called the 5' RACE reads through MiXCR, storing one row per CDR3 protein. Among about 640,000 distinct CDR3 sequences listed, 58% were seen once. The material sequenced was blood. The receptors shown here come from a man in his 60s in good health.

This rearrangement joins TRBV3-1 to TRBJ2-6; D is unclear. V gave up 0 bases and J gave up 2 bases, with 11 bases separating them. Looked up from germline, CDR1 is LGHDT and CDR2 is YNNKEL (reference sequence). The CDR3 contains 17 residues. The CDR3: CASSQDGRFAGANVLTF. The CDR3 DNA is TGTGCCAGCAGCCAAGATGGAAGGTTCGCTGGGGCCAACGTCCTGACTTTC.

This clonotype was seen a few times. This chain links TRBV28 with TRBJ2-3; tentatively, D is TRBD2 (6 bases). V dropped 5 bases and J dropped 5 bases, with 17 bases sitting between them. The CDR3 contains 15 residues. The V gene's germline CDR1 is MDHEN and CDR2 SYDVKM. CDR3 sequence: CASSPGGTPVDTQYF. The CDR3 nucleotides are TGTGCCAGCAGTCCCGGCGGGACTCCCGTAGATACGCAGTATTTT.

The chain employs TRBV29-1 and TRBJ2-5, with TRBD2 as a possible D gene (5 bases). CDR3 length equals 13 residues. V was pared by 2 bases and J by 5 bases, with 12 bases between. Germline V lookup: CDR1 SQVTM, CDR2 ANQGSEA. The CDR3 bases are TGCAGCGTTGAAATCCCTAGCTCCGAGACCCAGTACTTC. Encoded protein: CSVEIPSSETQYF.

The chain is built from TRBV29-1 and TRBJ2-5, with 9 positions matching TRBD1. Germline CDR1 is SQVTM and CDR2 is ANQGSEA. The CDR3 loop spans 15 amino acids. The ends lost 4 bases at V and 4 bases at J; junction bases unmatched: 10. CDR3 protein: CSVVGAGQGGETQYF. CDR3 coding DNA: TGCAGCGTTGTCGGGGCGGGACAGGGTGGAGAGACCCAGTACTTC.

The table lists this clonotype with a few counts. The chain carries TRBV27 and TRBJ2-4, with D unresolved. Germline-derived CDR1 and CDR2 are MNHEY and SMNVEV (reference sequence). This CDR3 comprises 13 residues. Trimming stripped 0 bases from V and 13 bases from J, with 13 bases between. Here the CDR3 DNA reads TGTGCCAGCAGTTTATCGAACACACCGAGGCAGTACTTC. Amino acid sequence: CASSLSNTPRQYF.

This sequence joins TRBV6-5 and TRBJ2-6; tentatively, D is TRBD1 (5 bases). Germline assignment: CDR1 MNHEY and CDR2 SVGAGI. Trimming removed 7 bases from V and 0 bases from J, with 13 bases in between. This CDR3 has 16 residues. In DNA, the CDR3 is TGTGCCAGCACCAATGGGGCTCTCTCTGGGGCCAACGTCCTGACTTTC. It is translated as CASTNGALSGANVLTF.

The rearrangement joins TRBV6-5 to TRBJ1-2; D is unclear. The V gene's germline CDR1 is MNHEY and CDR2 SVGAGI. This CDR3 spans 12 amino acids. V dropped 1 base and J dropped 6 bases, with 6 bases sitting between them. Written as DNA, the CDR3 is TGTGCCAGCAGTTACTTGGCAGATGGCTACACCTTC. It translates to CASSYLADGYTF.

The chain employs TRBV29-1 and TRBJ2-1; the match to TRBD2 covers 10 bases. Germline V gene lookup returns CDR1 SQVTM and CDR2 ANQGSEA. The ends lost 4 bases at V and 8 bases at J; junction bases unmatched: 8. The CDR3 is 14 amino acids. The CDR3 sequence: CSVAKAGGPHEQFF. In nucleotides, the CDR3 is TGCAGCGTTGCCAAAGCGGGGGGGCCCCATGAGCAGTTCTTC.

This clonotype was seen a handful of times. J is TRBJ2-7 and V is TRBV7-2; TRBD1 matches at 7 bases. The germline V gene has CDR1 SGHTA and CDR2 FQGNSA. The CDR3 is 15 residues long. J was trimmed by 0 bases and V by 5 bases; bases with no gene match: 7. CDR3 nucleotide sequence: TGTGCCAGCAGCCCAGGGGGTAGCTCCTCCTACGAGCAGTACTTC. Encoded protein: CASSPGGSSSYEQYF.

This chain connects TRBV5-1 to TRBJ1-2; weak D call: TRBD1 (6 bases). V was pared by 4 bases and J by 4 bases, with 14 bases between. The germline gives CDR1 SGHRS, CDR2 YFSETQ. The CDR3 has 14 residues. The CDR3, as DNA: TGCGCCAGCAGCCCACGACAGGTTGGCTATGGCTACACCTTC. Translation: CASSPRQVGYGYTF.

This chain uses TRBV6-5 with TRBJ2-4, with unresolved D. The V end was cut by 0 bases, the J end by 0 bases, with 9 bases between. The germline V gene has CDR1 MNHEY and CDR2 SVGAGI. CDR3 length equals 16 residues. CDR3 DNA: TGTGCCAGCAGTTACTCGTCGACTGTAGCCAAAAACATTCAGTACTTC. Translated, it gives CASSYSSTVAKNIQYF.

CDR3 region: CASSQDPRDVYYGYTF. DNA for the CDR3: TGCGCCAGCAGCCAAGATCCCCGGGACGTTTACTATGGCTACACCTTC. The chain has TRBV4-3 and TRBJ1-2, with a possible D match to TRBD1 (5 bases). V was clipped by 0 bases and J by 3 bases, with 14 bases between them. This CDR3 is built from 16 residues. CDR1 is LGHNA and CDR2 is YSLEER in the germline V gene.

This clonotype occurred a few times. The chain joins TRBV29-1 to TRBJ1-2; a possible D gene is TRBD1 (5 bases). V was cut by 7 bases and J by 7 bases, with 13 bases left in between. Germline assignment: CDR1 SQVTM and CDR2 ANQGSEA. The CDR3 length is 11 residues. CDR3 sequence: CSGGQGGGYTF. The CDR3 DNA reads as TGCAGCGGTGGGCAGGGAGGTGGCTACACCTTC.

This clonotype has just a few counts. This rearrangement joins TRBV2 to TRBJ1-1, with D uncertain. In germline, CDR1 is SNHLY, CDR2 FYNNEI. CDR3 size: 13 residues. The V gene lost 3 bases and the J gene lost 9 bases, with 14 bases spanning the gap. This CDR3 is CASSDSSAHQAFF. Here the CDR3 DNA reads TGTGCCAGCAGTGATTCTTCGGCCCACCAAGCTTTCTTT.

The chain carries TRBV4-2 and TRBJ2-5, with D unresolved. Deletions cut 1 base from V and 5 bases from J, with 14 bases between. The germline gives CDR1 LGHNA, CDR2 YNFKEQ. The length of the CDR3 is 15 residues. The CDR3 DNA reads TGTGCCAGCAGCCAAGGGGTTAGCCTGATGGAGACCCAGTACTTC. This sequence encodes CASSQGVSLMETQYF.

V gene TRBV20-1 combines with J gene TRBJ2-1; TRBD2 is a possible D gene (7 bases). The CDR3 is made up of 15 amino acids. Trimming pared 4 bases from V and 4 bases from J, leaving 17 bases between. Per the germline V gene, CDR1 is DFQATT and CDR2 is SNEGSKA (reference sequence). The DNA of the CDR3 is TGCAGTGCTAACGGGGGGCCTCCGAGTTACAATGAGCAGTTCTTC. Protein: CSANGGPPSYNEQFF.

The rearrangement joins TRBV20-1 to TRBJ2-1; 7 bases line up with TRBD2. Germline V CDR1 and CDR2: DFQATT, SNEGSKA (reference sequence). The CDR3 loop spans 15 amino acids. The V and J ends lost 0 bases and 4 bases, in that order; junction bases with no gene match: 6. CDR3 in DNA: TGCAGTGCTAGAGATTTGACTAGCTCGTACAATGAGCAGTTCTTC. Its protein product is CSARDLTSSYNEQFF.

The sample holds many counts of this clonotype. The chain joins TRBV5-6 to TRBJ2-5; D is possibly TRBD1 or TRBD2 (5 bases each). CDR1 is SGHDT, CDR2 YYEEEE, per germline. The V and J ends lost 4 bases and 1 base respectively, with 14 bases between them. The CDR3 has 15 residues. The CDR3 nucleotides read TGTGCCAGCAGCGCCCCGGGACGGATCCAAGAGACCCAGTACTTC. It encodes CASSAPGRIQETQYF.

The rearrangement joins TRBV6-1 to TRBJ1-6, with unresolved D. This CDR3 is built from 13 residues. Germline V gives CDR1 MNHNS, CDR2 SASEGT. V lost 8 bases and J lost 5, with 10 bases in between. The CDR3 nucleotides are TGTGCCAGCGACTATAATAATAATTCACCCCTCCACTTT. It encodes CASDYNNNSPLHF.

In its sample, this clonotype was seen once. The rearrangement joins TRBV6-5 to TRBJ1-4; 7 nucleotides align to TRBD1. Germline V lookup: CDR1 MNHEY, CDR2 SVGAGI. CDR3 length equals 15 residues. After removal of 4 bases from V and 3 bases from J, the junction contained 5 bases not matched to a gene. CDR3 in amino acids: CASSLQGWANEKLFF. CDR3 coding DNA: TGTGCCAGCAGTTTACAGGGGTGGGCTAATGAAAAACTGTTTTTT.

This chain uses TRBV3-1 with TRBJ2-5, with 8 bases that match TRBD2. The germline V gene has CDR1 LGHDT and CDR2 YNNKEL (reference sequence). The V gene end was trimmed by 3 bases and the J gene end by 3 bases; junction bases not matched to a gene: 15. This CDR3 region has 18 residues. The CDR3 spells CASSHEADGGETKETQYF. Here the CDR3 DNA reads TGTGCCAGCAGCCACGAGGCCGACGGGGGGGAAACCAAAGAGACCCAGTACTTC.

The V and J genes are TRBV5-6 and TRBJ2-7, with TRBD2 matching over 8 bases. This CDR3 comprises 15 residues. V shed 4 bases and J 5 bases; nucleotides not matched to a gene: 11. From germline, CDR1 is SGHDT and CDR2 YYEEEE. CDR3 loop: CASSERSGGGDEQYF. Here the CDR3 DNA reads TGTGCCAGCAGCGAACGGTCGGGAGGGGGAGACGAGCAGTACTTC.

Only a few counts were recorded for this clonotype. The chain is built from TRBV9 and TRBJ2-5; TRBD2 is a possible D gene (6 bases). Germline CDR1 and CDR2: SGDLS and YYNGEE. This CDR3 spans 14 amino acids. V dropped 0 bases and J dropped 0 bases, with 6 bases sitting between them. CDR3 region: CASSVGLDQETQYF. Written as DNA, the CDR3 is TGTGCCAGCAGCGTAGGACTAGACCAAGAGACCCAGTACTTC.

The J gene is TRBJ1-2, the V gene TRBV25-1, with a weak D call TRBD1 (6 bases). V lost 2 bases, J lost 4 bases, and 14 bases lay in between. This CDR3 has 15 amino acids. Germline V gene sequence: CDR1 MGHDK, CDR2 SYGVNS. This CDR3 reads CASSESGTTGYGYTF. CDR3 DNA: TGTGCCAGCAGTGAAAGTGGGACAACGGGCTATGGCTACACCTTC.

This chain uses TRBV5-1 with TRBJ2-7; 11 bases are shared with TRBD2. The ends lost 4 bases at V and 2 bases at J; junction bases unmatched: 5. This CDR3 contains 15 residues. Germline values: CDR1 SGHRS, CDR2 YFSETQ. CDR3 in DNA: TGCGCCAGCAGCCTTACTAGCGGGGGCCCCTACGAGCAGTACTTC. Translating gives CASSLTSGGPYEQYF. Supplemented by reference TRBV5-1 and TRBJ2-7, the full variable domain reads KAGVTQTPRYLIKTRGQQVTLSCSPISGHRSVSWYQQTPGQGLQFLFEYFSETQRNKGNFPGRFSGRQFSNSRSEMNVSTLELGDSALYLCASSLTSGGPYEQYFGPGTRLTVT.

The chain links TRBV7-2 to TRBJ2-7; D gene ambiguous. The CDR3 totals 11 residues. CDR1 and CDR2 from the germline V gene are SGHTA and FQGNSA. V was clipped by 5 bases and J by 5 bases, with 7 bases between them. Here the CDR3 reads CASSPRHEQYF. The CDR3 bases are TGTGCCAGCAGCCCCCGTCACGAGCAGTACTTC.

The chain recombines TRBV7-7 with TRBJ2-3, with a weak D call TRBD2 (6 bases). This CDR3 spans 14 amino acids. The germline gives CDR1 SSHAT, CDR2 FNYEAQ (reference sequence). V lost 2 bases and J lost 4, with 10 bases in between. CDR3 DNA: TGTGCCAGCAGCTTACTAGCGTCCCCAGATACGCAGTATTTT. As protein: CASSLLASPDTQYF. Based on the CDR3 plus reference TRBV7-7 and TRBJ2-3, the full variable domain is GAGVSQSPRYKVTKRGQDVTLRCDPISSHATLYWYQQALGQGPEFLTYFNYEAQPDKSGLPSDRFSAERPEGSISTLTIQRTEQRDSAMYRCASSLLASPDTQYFGPGTRLTVL.

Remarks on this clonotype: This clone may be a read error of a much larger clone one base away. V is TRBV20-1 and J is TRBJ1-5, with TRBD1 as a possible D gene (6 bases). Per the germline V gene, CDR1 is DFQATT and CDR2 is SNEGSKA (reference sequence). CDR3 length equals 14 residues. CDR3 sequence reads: CSDRGGGRNQPQHF. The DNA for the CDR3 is TGCAGTGATAGAGGGGGAGGTCGCAATCAGCCCCAGCATTTT.

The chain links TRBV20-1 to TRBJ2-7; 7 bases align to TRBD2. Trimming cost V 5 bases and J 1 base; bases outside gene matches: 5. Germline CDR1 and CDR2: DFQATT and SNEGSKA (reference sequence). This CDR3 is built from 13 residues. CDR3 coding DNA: TGCAGTGCTCTCGGGCGGGGGTCCTACGAGCAGTACTTC. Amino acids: CSALGRGSYEQYF.